These 9 T cell receptor beta chains originate from one sample sequenced in a study of siplizumab effects on memory and regulatory T cells. Profiling relied on immunoSEQ multiplex PCR, and the TCRdb table lists in-frame clones only, not all of them. The sample shows 98,000 or so clones, about 94% of them seen only once. Sequencing input: Tregs sorted from blood. These receptors were collected from a human donor in good health.

The rearrangement uses TRBV10-3 and TRBJ2-7; weak D call: TRBD1 (6 bases). Germline-derived CDR1 and CDR2 are ENHRY and SYGVKD. V dropped 5 bases and J dropped 6 bases, with 14 bases sitting between them. CDR3 length: 13 residues. The CDR3, as DNA: TGTGCCATCAGTCCTAACAGGGAAGGCGAGCAGTACTTC. Its protein product is CAISPNREGEQYF.

The rearrangement uses TRBV28 and TRBJ1-2; no clear D. There are 13 residues in the CDR3. CDR1 is MDHEN and CDR2 is SYDVKM in the germline V gene. Trimming took off 7 bases at V and 7 bases at J, with 16 bases between the two ends. The DNA for the CDR3 is TGTGCCAGCAATGCCGTCAACTTCCTTGGCTACACCTTC. This encodes CASNAVNFLGYTF.

The V and J genes are TRBV5-1 and TRBJ2-7; 10 bases are shared with TRBD2. The CDR3 has 13 residues. The germline gives CDR1 SGHRS, CDR2 YFSETQ. With V trimmed by 4 bases and J by 5 bases, 3 bases remained unmatched. DNA of the CDR3: TGCGCCAGCAGCCCTAGCGGGAGCCACGAGCAGTACTTC. This translates into CASSPSGSHEQYF.

This clone was observed a handful of times. This chain connects TRBV6-4 to TRBJ1-1; D might be TRBD1 (5 bases). Trimming removed 10 bases at V and 2 bases at J, with 14 bases between. The CDR3 is 13 residues long. The germline CDR1 and CDR2 sequences are MRHNA and SNTAGT. The CDR3 is CATSGRENTEAFF. DNA for the CDR3: TGTGCCACTTCGGGACGGGAAAACACTGAAGCTTTCTTT.

The J gene is TRBJ1-2, the V gene TRBV19, with TRBD1 identical over 7 bases. In germline, CDR1 is LNHDA, CDR2 SQIVND (reference sequence). The ends lost 6 bases at V and 3 bases at J; junction bases unmatched: 16. The CDR3 totals 17 residues. CDR3 nucleotide sequence: TGTGCCAGTAGCCCATCGGGACAGCGGGGAGGTCACTATGGCTACACCTTC. Its translation: CASSPSGQRGGHYGYTF.

This sequence joins TRBV11-2 and TRBJ2-5; 11 bases agree with TRBD1. V lost 4 bases, J lost 5 bases, and 6 bases stayed unmatched. The CDR3 length is 15 residues. Germline V CDR1 and CDR2: SGHAT, FQNNGV. This chain's CDR3 is CASSWTGGRQETQYF. In nucleotides, the CDR3 is TGTGCCAGCAGCTGGACAGGGGGCAGGCAGGAGACCCAGTACTTC.

The chain has TRBV28 and TRBJ2-7; TRBD2 might be the D (6 bases). The germline gives CDR1 MDHEN, CDR2 SYDVKM. V dropped 6 bases and J dropped 2 bases, with 20 bases sitting between them. The CDR3 has 16 amino acids. CDR3 sequence reads: CASSPVGSGSTYEQYF. For the CDR3, the DNA is TGTGCCAGCAGCCCCGTTGGTAGCGGATCAACCTACGAGCAGTACTTC.

The rearrangement uses TRBV25-1 and TRBJ1-2; D is possibly TRBD1 (6 bases). Germline CDR1 MGHDK, CDR2 SYGVNS. V lost 5 bases, J lost 7 bases, and 23 bases lay in between. The CDR3 runs 16 residues. The CDR3 DNA follows: TGTGCCAGCAGTAACTCCCGCCGGGCCCTAGGGGGTGGCTACACCTTC. Its protein product is CASSNSRRALGGGYTF.

The chain links TRBV4-2 to TRBJ2-2; 10 nucleotides line up with TRBD1. Germline CDR1 LGHNA, CDR2 YNFKEQ. CDR3 length: 16 amino acids. J lost 3 bases, V lost 4 bases, and 5 bases had no gene match. As DNA, the CDR3 is TGTGCCAGCAGCCTTAGACAGGGGGCATACACCGGGGAGCTGTTTTTT. Translation: CASSLRQGAYTGELFF.